What follows are 31 T cell receptor beta chains derived from one specimen sequenced in a study of T cells in Graves' hyperthyroidism and ophthalmopathy. Researchers took RNA transcripts and amplified the TCR beta CDR3 regions from them. Primed by the HTBI set, a first-round RT-PCR was run on the TCR CDR3. TCRdb analysed the multiplex PCR reads with MiXCR anew, one entry per CDR3 protein. The sample has 530,000 or so distinct CDR3 sequences, roughly 24% seen once. Sequencing was carried out using blood. The source of these receptors is a woman between 25 and 40 years old with Graves' ophthalmopathy.

This clonotype appeared many times. V gene TRBV12-3 or TRBV12-4 combines with J gene TRBJ2-7; 9 bases match TRBD1. CDR3 size: 15 residues. V lost 5 bases and J lost 2; bases outside the gene matches: 7. CDR3: CASSVTGGMAYEQYF. The CDR3 DNA sequence: TGTGCCAGCAGTGTGACAGGGGGAATGGCCTACGAGCAGTACTTC.

This clonotype was observed a few times. The junction departs from germline at one end; a sequencing error may be responsible. The chain couples TRBV11-2 to TRBJ1-1; a weak D match, TRBD1 (5 bases). The CDR3 loop spans 18 amino acids. Per germline, CDR1 SGHAT and CDR2 FQNNGV. The CDR3 sequence: CASSPDGAWQSKNTDAFF. The DNA of the CDR3 is TGTGCCAGCAGCCCCGATGGGGCCTGGCAGAGTAAGAACACTGATGCTTTCTTT.

This clonotype was observed many times. This chain links TRBV6-1 with TRBJ2-7; 7 bases are shared with TRBD1. Germline lookup yields CDR1 MNHNS and CDR2 SASEGT. The CDR3 spans 14 residues. The junction had 11 bases not matched to a gene; V was cut back by 7 bases and J by 5 bases. In DNA, the CDR3 is TGTGCCAGCACCGAGAGCGACAGGGTCCACGAGCAGTACTTC. Protein sequence: CASTESDRVHEQYF.

V and J are TRBV13 and TRBJ2-5, with 9 bases that match TRBD2. The CDR3 has 15 amino acids. J gave up 2 bases and V 3 bases, and 4 bases lay outside the gene matches. CDR1 is PRHDT and CDR2 is FYEKMQ in the germline V gene (reference sequence). CDR3: CASSFLAGTQETQYF. CDR3 bases: TGTGCCAGCAGCTTTCTAGCGGGGACACAAGAGACCCAGTACTTC.

The V call is TRBV12-3 or TRBV12-4, the J call TRBJ1-1; D is undetermined. The ends were cut back, 3 bases at V and 5 bases at J, with 7 bases in the middle. This CDR3 has 12 residues. CDR3 residues: CASSFVGTEAFF. The CDR3 coding sequence is TGTGCCAGCAGTTTTGTCGGGACTGAAGCTTTCTTT.

This clonotype occurred many times. This rearrangement joins TRBV11-1 to TRBJ2-5; D is uncertain. The CDR3 totals 12 residues. Germline loops: CDR1 SGHAT, CDR2 FQDESV (reference sequence). Trimming removed 5 bases at V and 1 base at J, with 5 bases between. DNA of the CDR3: TGTGCCAGCAGCGGAAGCCAAGAGACCCAGTACTTC. Protein product: CASSGSQETQYF.

This clonotype was counted at least ten times. The chain uses TRBV10-3 and TRBJ2-3; 11 bases are shared with TRBD1. The length of the CDR3 is 15 residues. The germline V gene has CDR1 ENHRY and CDR2 SYGVKD. Germline trimming cut 10 bases from V and 6 bases from J; bases unmatched to any gene: 12. CDR3 sequence reads: CATKDRGRGMDTQYF. The DNA for the CDR3 is TGTGCCACCAAGGACAGGGGGCGCGGAATGGATACGCAGTATTTT.

This clonotype showed up many times. The chain uses TRBV3-1 and TRBJ1-1, with D tentatively TRBD1 (6 bases). CDR1 is LGHDT and CDR2 is YNNKEL in the germline V gene (reference sequence). V shed 2 bases and J shed 7 bases, with 14 bases lying between them. This CDR3 has 14 amino acids. This CDR3 reads CASSQTQGLIEAFF. The CDR3 coding sequence is TGTGCCAGCAGCCAAACACAGGGCCTGATTGAAGCTTTCTTT.

The table lists this clonotype with many counts. The chain couples TRBV27 to TRBJ2-7; weak D call: TRBD1 (6 bases). This CDR3 is built from 14 residues. With 5 bases removed from V and 2 bases from J, the gap between germline ends came to 13 bases. Looked up from germline, CDR1 is MNHEY and CDR2 is SMNVEV (reference sequence). CDR3 amino acids: CASSRTGTTYEQYF. CDR3 coding DNA: TGTGCCAGCAGTCGGACCGGGACAACCTACGAGCAGTACTTC.

This clonotype was observed many times. The J gene is TRBJ2-4, the V gene TRBV18; D uncertain. Trimming left V 1 base short and J 7 bases short, with 14 bases between. This CDR3 is 15 amino acids long. Germline lookup yields CDR1 KGHSH and CDR2 LQKENI. The CDR3 DNA reads as TGTGCCAGCTCACCACGTAAAGGGTCAGAGAACATTCAGTACTTC. Protein sequence: CASSPRKGSENIQYF.

This clonotype came up a few times. CDR3 sequence (DNA): TGTGCCAGCAGTGTCGAGGGTGCGGAGACCCAGTACTTC. Its translation is CASSVEGAETQYF. The chain combines TRBV6-1 with TRBJ2-5, with D possibly being TRBD2 (5 bases). Trimming removed 4 bases at V and 5 bases at J, with 11 bases between. CDR1 and CDR2 from the germline V gene are MNHNS and SASEGT. This CDR3 is 13 amino acids long.

V and J are TRBV6-5 and TRBJ2-5, with a possible D match to TRBD2 (6 bases). The CDR3 sequence is 17 residues long. The germline V gene has CDR1 MNHEY and CDR2 SVGAGI. V dropped 2 bases and J dropped 1 base, with 17 bases sitting between them. The CDR3 is CASSYGPGRLVQETQYF. In DNA, the CDR3 is TGTGCCAGCAGTTACGGCCCGGGCAGACTAGTCCAAGAGACCCAGTACTTC.

In this sample, this clonotype turned up many times. The J gene is TRBJ2-5, the V gene TRBV5-1; TRBD1 matches at 11 bases. Germline loops: CDR1 SGHRS, CDR2 YFSETQ. The CDR3 loop spans 16 amino acids. With 2 bases clipped from V and 1 base from J, the junction kept 4 bases outside the gene matches. The chain's CDR3 is CASSLTGTGGQETQYF. The CDR3 DNA follows: TGCGCCAGCAGCTTAACTGGGACAGGGGGCCAAGAGACCCAGTACTTC.

The chain joins TRBV5-1 to TRBJ2-3, with 8 bases matching TRBD2. Trimming cost V 2 bases and J 6 bases; bases outside gene matches: 5. This CDR3 is 14 amino acids long. Germline CDR1 reads SGHRS; CDR2 reads YFSETQ. The CDR3 sequence: CASSLLAGLDTQYF. In DNA, the CDR3 is TGCGCCAGCAGCTTATTAGCGGGGTTGGATACGCAGTATTTT.

This chain joins TRBV11-2 and TRBJ1-1, with D maybe TRBD1 (6 bases). V was pared by 5 bases and J by 1 base, with 14 bases between. CDR3 length equals 15 residues. From germline, CDR1 is SGHAT and CDR2 FQNNGV. CDR3 in amino acids: CASSLRPGANTEAFF. The CDR3 DNA reads as TGTGCCAGCAGCCTTAGGCCAGGGGCGAACACTGAAGCTTTCTTT.

To note about this clonotype: Possible read error: a much larger clone is one base away. J is TRBJ2-7 and V is TRBV19; D possibly corresponds to TRBD1 (5 bases). This CDR3 spans 13 amino acids. Trimming stripped 7 bases from V and 3 bases from J, with 13 bases between. Germline V gene data show CDR1 as LNHDA and CDR2 as SQIVND (reference sequence). This CDR3 reads CASNQGRLYEQYF. The CDR3 region has the DNA TGTGCCAGTAACCAGGGTCGGCTCTACGAGCAGTACTTC.

This clonotype was observed at least ten times. The chain couples TRBV2 to TRBJ1-5; 9 bases are shared with TRBD1. This CDR3 is built from 17 residues. Germline lookup yields CDR1 SNHLY and CDR2 FYNNEI. V lost 5 bases and J lost 1; bases outside the gene matches: 9. CDR3 sequence: CASSHKTGGASNQPQHF. The CDR3 DNA reads TGTGCCAGCAGTCACAAAACAGGGGGCGCGAGCAATCAGCCCCAGCATTTT.

In this sample, this clonotype turned up many times. The CDR3 DNA follows: TGTGCCAGCAGCCAGACAGGGCTCGAGGGGACCCAGTACTTC. It codes for CASSQTGLEGTQYF. This chain connects TRBV28 to TRBJ2-5; 7 bases fit TRBD1. Trimming at V came to 6 bases and at J to 7 bases, leaving 11 bases not matched to a gene. CDR1 and CDR2 (germline): MDHEN, SYDVKM. The CDR3 covers 14 residues. Together with reference TRBV28 and TRBJ2-5, the CDR3 gives the full variable domain: DVKVTQSSRYLVKRTGEKVFLECVQDMDHENMFWYRQDPGLGLRLIYFSYDVKMKEKGDIPEGYSVSREKKERFSLILESASTNQTSMYLCASSQTGLEGTQYFGPGTRLLVL.

This clonotype has only a few counts. The chain employs TRBV2 and TRBJ2-5; possible D gene TRBD1, 5 bases. The CDR3 covers 15 residues. V was shortened by 5 bases and J by 2 bases, with 15 bases between the two germline ends. From germline, CDR1 is SNHLY and CDR2 FYNNEI. CDR3 nucleotides: TGTGCCAGCAGTCAAGGAGACAGTCCACAAGAGACCCAGTACTTC. Translated, it gives CASSQGDSPQETQYF.

The chain has TRBV30 and TRBJ2-7; D is perhaps TRBD2 (5 bases). V lost 4 bases, J lost 0 bases, and 10 bases lay in between. CDR1 and CDR2 from the germline V gene are GTSNPN and SVGIG (reference sequence). CDR3 size: 13 residues. CDR3 loop: CAWNNRDSYEQYF. Written as DNA, the CDR3 is TGTGCCTGGAATAACCGGGACTCCTACGAGCAGTACTTC.

This clonotype was detected ten times or more. The rearrangement joins TRBV29-1 to TRBJ2-7; no reliable D call. V lost 3 bases and J lost 3, with 9 bases in between. From germline, CDR1 is SQVTM and CDR2 ANQGSEA. CDR3 length equals 12 residues. The CDR3, as DNA: TGCAGCGTTGAGTCCGGAAGCTACGAGCAGTACTTC. Amino acid sequence: CSVESGSYEQYF.

This chain uses TRBV5-1 with TRBJ1-2; a possible D gene is TRBD1 (6 bases). Trimming removed 3 bases at V and 4 bases at J, with 16 bases between. The CDR3 extends over 15 amino acids. Germline assignment: CDR1 SGHRS and CDR2 YFSETQ. The CDR3 here is CASSSGGQVTYGYTF. The CDR3 bases are TGCGCCAGCAGCTCGGGGGGACAAGTCACCTATGGCTACACCTTC. Complete variable domain (other parts from reference TRBV5-1 and TRBJ1-2): KAGVTQTPRYLIKTRGQQVTLSCSPISGHRSVSWYQQTPGQGLQFLFEYFSETQRNKGNFPGRFSGRQFSNSRSEMNVSTLELGDSALYLCASSSGGQVTYGYTFGSGTRLTVV.

The table lists this clonotype with many counts. This chain links TRBV12-3 or TRBV12-4 with TRBJ1-5; possible D gene TRBD1, 6 bases. V shed 4 bases and J shed 4 bases, with 11 bases lying between them. There are 14 residues in the CDR3. The CDR3: CASSWGAGNQPQHF. CDR3 DNA: TGTGCCAGCAGTTGGGGGGCAGGAAATCAGCCCCAGCATTTT.

The sample holds many counts of this clonotype. The chain is built from TRBV2 and TRBJ2-7, with D perhaps TRBD1 (5 bases). Germline V CDR1 and CDR2: SNHLY, FYNNEI. The CDR3 covers 16 residues. V lost 4 bases to trimming and J lost 0 bases, with 16 bases between them. CDR3 nucleotide sequence: TGTGCCAGCAGTGGCGACAGTTCTAAGGCCTCCTACGAGCAGTACTTC. Residues: CASSGDSSKASYEQYF.

This chain links TRBV12-3 or TRBV12-4 with TRBJ2-5, with D perhaps assigned TRBD1 or TRBD2 (5 bases each). The CDR3 loop spans 16 amino acids. V was clipped by 6 bases and J by 3 bases, with 20 bases between them. The CDR3 region is CASRIGLGHRKETQYF. The CDR3 nucleotides read TGTGCCAGCAGAATAGGACTGGGGCACAGAAAAGAGACCCAGTACTTC.

This clonotype was seen repeatedly, ten times or more. The chain uses TRBV7-2 and TRBJ2-6; no firm D call. Germline lookup yields CDR1 SGHTA and CDR2 FQGNSA. Trimming took off 3 bases at V and 1 base at J, with 4 bases between the two ends. The CDR3 has 14 residues. CDR3 sequence: CASSFISGANVLTF. The CDR3 DNA reads as TGTGCCAGCAGCTTTATTTCTGGGGCCAACGTCCTGACTTTC.

The V and J genes are TRBV30 and TRBJ1-1; D is perhaps TRBD1 (5 bases). This CDR3 comprises 12 residues. Germline CDR1 and CDR2: GTSNPN and SVGIG (reference sequence). The V gene lost 7 bases and the J gene lost 3 bases, with 12 bases spanning the gap. CDR3 bases: TGTGCCTCGGGGCCTCGGGACACTGAAGCTTTCTTT. Its protein is CASGPRDTEAFF. Full variable domain (outside the CDR3, taken from reference TRBV30 and TRBJ1-1): SQTIHQWPATLVQPVGSPLSLECTVEGTSNPNLYWYRQAAGRGLQLLFYSVGIGQISSEVPQNLSASRPQDRQFILSSKKLLLSDSGFYLCASGPRDTEAFFGQGTRLTVV.

The CDR3 coding sequence is TGTGCCAGCAGGACGCCGAGGACAGGGGGTTCCTACGAGCAGTACTTC. Residues: CASRTPRTGGSYEQYF. The chain couples TRBV11-2 to TRBJ2-7; 10 nucleotides line up with TRBD1. The J segment lost 1 base and the V segment lost 6 bases, leaving 9 bases of the junction unmatched. The CDR3 sequence is 16 residues long. The germline V gene encodes CDR1 SGHAT and CDR2 FQNNGV. Supplemented by reference TRBV11-2 and TRBJ2-7, the full variable domain reads EAGVAQSPRYKIIEKRQSVAFWCNPISGHATLYWYQQILGQGPKLLIQFQNNGVVDDSQLPKDRFSAERLKGVDSTLKIQPAKLEDSAVYLCASRTPRTGGSYEQYFGPGTRLTVT.

This clonotype has a count of ten or more. V and J are TRBV25-1 and TRBJ1-2; TRBD1 matches 9 bases. The germline CDR1 and CDR2 sequences are MGHDK and SYGVNS. V was pared by 8 bases and J by 8 bases, with 6 bases of the junction left unmatched. The CDR3 consists of 12 residues. The CDR3 protein is CASEGQGDGYTF. The DNA of the CDR3 is TGTGCCAGCGAGGGACAGGGCGACGGCTACACCTTC.

This chain uses TRBV2 with TRBJ1-2, with a weak D call TRBD1 (6 bases). Trimming cost V 6 bases and J 5 bases, with 10 bases left between them. Germline V gene lookup returns CDR1 SNHLY and CDR2 FYNNEI. The length of the CDR3 is 12 residues. CDR3 sequence (DNA): TGTGCCAGCAGGGCAGGGGATTATGGCTACACCTTC. This codes for CASRAGDYGYTF.

This clonotype was found many times. V and J are TRBV5-1 and TRBJ1-5; D is ambiguous. This CDR3 has 13 amino acids. Trimming took 4 bases from V and 5 from J, leaving 10 bases between them. Germline V lookup: CDR1 SGHRS, CDR2 YFSETQ. The DNA of the CDR3 is TGCGCCAGCAGCCAAAACACCGATCAGCCCCAGCATTTT. This gives the protein CASSQNTDQPQHF.